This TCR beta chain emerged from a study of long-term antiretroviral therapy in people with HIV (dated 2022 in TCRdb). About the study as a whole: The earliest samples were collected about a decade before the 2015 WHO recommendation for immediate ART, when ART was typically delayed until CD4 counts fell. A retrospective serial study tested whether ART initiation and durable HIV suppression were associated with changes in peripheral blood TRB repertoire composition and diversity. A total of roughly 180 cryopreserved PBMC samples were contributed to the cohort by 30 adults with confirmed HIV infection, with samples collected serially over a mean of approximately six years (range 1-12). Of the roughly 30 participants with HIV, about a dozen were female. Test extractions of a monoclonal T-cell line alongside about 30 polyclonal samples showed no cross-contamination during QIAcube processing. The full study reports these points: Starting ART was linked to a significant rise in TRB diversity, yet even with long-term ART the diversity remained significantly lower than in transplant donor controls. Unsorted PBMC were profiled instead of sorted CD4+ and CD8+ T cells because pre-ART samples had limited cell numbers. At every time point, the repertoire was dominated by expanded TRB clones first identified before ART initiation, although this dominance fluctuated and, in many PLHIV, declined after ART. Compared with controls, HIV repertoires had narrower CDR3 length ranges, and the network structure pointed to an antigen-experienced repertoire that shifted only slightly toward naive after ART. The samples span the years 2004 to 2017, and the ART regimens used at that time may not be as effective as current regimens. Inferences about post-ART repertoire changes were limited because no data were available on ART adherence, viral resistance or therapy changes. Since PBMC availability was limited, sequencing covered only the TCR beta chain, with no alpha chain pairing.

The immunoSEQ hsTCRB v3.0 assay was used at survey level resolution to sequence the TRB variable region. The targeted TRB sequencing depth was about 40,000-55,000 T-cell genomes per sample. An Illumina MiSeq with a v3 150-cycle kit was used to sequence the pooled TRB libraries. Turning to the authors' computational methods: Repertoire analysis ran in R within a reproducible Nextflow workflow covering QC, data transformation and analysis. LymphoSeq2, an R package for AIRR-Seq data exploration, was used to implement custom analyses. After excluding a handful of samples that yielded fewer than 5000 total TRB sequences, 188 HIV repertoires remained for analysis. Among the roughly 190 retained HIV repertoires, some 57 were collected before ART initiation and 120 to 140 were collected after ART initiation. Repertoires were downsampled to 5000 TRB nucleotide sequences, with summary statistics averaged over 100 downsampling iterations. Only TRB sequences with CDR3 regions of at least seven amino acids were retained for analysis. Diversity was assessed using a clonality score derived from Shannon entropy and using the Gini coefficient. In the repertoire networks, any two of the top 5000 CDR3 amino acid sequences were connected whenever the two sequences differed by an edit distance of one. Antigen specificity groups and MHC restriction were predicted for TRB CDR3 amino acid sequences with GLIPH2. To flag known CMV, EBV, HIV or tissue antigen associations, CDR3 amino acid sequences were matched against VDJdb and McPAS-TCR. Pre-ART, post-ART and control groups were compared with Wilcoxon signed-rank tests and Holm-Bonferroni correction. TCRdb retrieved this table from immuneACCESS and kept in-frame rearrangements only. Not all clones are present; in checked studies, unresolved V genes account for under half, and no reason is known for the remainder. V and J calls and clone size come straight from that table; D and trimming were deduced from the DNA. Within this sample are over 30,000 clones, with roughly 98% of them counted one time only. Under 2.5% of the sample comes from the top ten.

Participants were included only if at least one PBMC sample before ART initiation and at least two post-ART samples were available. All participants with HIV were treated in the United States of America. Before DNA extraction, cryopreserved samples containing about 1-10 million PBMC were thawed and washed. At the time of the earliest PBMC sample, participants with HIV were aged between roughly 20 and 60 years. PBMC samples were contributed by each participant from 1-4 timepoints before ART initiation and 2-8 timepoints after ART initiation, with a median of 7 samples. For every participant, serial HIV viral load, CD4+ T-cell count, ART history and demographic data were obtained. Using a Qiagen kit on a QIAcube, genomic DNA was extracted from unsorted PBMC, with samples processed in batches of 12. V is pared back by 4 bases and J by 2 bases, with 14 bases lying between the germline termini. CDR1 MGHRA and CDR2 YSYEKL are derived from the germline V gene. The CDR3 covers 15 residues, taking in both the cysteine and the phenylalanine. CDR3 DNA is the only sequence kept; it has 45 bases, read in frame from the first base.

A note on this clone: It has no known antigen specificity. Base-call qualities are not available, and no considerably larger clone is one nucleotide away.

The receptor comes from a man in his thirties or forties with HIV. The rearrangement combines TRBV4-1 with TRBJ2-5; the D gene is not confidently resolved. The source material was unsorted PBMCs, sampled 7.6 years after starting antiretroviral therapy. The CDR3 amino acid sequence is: CASSLRPELQETQYF. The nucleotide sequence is TGCGCCAGCAGCCTTCGACCCGAGCTACAAGAGACCCAGTACTTC.